This section outlines one TCR beta chain sequence together with its context. The sample is drawn from a study of cytomegalovirus exposure and HLA in healthy donors. The CDR3 loop spans 16 amino acids. V shed 9 bases, J shed 8 bases, and the junction held 13 bases outside the gene matches. The germline V gene has CDR1 MGHDK and CDR2 SYGVNS. PCR primers comprised 60 Vbeta and 13 Jbeta primers. Data came from immunoSEQ multiplex PCR; TCRdb stores just in-frame clones and leaves some out. Its table lists about 60,000 clones. The specimen sequenced was PBMCs. V gene TRBV25-1 combines with J gene TRBJ2-1; 13 bases line up with TRBD2. The sequence derives from a woman aged 18-30 years in good health and CMV-seronegative. CDR3 amino acids: CASWTSGSGGTHEQFF. For the CDR3, the DNA is TGTGCCAGTTGGACTAGCGGGAGTGGGGGGACCCATGAGCAGTTCTTC.